Listed here are 24 T cell receptor beta chains from one sample, sequenced in a study of blood T cell repertoires in COVID-19. Here immunoSEQ multiplex PCR was the method, and the copy in TCRdb shows in-frame clones only, minus some. The sample lists about 67,000 clones; roughly 87% were seen once. The sample taken for sequencing was peripheral blood. The source is a woman of 80 years or more with acute or convalescent COVID-19.

The chain uses TRBV11-2 and TRBJ1-4; unclear D gene. The V end lost 6 bases, the J end lost 6 bases, and 8 bases lay between the germline ends. Per the germline V gene, CDR1 is SGHAT and CDR2 is FQNNGV. The CDR3 spans 12 residues. The CDR3 loop reads CASRFIDEKLFF. In DNA, the CDR3 is TGTGCCAGCAGATTTATCGATGAAAAACTGTTTTTT.

This chain links TRBV7-8 with TRBJ2-7; D not resolved. Germline assignment: CDR1 SGHVS and CDR2 FQNEAQ. V gave up 5 bases and J gave up 0 bases, with 5 bases separating them. The CDR3 covers 12 residues. The CDR3 coding sequence is TGTGCCAGCAGCCCTTTCTCCTACGAGCAGTACTTC. The encoded protein is CASSPFSYEQYF.

V and J are TRBV7-8 and TRBJ2-7; 8 nucleotides line up with TRBD1. Germline CDR1 SGHVS, CDR2 FQNEAQ. Losses at the gene ends were 1 base for V and 7 bases for J; bases not matched to a gene: 9. This CDR3 region has 15 residues. This chain's CDR3 is CASSLGVGQGWEQYF. CDR3 DNA sequence: TGTGCCAGCAGCTTAGGTGTTGGACAGGGCTGGGAGCAGTACTTC. Using reference TRBV7-8 and TRBJ2-7 for the parts outside the CDR3, the full variable domain is GAGVSQSPRYKVAKRGQDVALRCDPISGHVSLFWYQQALGQGPEFLTYFQNEAQLDKSGLPSDRFFAERPEGSVSTLKIQRTQQEDSAVYLCASSLGVGQGWEQYFGPGTRLTVT.

Comment on this clone: Within the sample, other DNA sequences also encode this same CDR3. The CDR3 sequence: CASSLATSTDTQYF. The CDR3 DNA sequence: TGTGCCAGCAGCCTGGCGACTAGCACAGATACGCAGTATTTT. The rearrangement joins TRBV5-6 to TRBJ2-3; D unresolved. The germline V and J ends were trimmed by 4 bases and 0 bases, with 9 bases remaining between them. Germline loops: CDR1 SGHDT, CDR2 YYEEEE. The CDR3 consists of 14 residues.

V and J are TRBV4-2 and TRBJ1-3; D gene uncertain. There are 15 residues in the CDR3. Trimming removed 0 bases from V and 0 bases from J, with 6 bases in between. Germline lookup yields CDR1 LGHNA and CDR2 YNFKEQ. The CDR3 DNA reads as TGTGCCAGCAGCCAAGAAGGGAGCTCTGGAAACACCATATATTTT. It yields the protein CASSQEGSSGNTIYF.

The V and J genes are TRBV6-5 and TRBJ1-3; D unclear. V dropped 5 bases and J dropped 0 bases, with 8 bases sitting between them. CDR1 MNHEY and CDR2 SVGAGI come from the germline V gene. The CDR3 length is 14 residues. This CDR3 is CASSPQSSGNTIYF. CDR3 sequence (DNA): TGTGCCAGCAGTCCACAGAGCTCTGGAAACACCATATATTTT.

The V call is TRBV29-1, the J call TRBJ1-1; no firm D call. V gave up 6 bases and J gave up 1 base, with 12 bases separating them. The CDR3 contains 13 residues. CDR1 and CDR2 (germline): SQVTM, ANQGSEA. This CDR3 reads CSVPRSRNTEAFF. CDR3 nucleotides: TGCAGCGTCCCGAGGTCTCGGAACACTGAAGCTTTCTTT.

This chain links TRBV25-1 with TRBJ2-5, with a tentative D call TRBD2 (6 bases). This CDR3 is built from 17 residues. Deletions cut 5 bases from V and 4 bases from J, with 23 bases between. From germline, CDR1 is MGHDK and CDR2 SYGVNS. The CDR3 loop reads CASSPGRRSGGGETQYF. CDR3 in DNA: TGTGCCAGCAGTCCAGGCCGGAGAAGTGGGGGAGGAGAGACCCAGTACTTC.

This chain joins TRBV7-9 and TRBJ1-1, with D unresolved. Trimming took 2 bases from V and 5 from J, leaving 9 bases between them. This CDR3 is built from 13 residues. Germline loops: CDR1 SEHNR, CDR2 FQNEAQ (reference sequence). The CDR3 region has the DNA TGTGCCAGCAGCTTACAGGCAGAAACTGAAGCTTTCTTT. This gives the protein CASSLQAETEAFF. Looking up the rest from reference TRBV7-9 and TRBJ1-1 gives the full variable domain: DTGVSQNPRHKITKRGQNVTFRCDPISEHNRLYWYRQTLGQGPEFLTYFQNEAQLEKSRLLSDRFSAERPKGSFSTLEIQRTEQGDSAMYLCASSLQAETEAFFGQGTRLTVV.

The rearrangement links TRBV4-1 to TRBJ2-3, with 9 bases lining up with TRBD1. CDR1 is MGHRA, CDR2 YSYEKL, per germline. This CDR3 comprises 16 residues. The V segment lost 1 base and the J segment 5 bases; nucleotides outside the gene matches: 7. The CDR3, as DNA: TGCGCCAGCAGCCAAGTGGGACAGGGAGGATTAGATACGCAGTATTTT. Encoded protein: CASSQVGQGGLDTQYF.

The rearrangement uses TRBV27 and TRBJ2-3; 14 bases map to TRBD2. Germline V gene data show CDR1 as MNHEY and CDR2 as SMNVEV (reference sequence). Germline trimming cut 6 bases from V and 6 bases from J; bases unmatched to any gene: 5. The CDR3 consists of 15 residues. CDR3 DNA sequence: TGTGCCAGCAGCCCTGGGACTAGCGGGAGTGATACGCAGTATTTT. Translation: CASSPGTSGSDTQYF.

This chain links TRBV11-2 with TRBJ1-1; 7 bases fit TRBD1. CDR1 is SGHAT, CDR2 FQNNGV, per germline. The J segment lost 4 bases and the V segment lost 2 bases, leaving 4 bases of the junction unmatched. The CDR3 sequence is 14 residues long. CDR3 sequence: CASSLPTGSTEAFF. The CDR3 DNA reads TGTGCCAGCAGCTTACCGACAGGGAGCACTGAAGCTTTCTTT.

The genes are TRBV5-1 and TRBJ2-5; 8 bases are a match to TRBD1. The germline gives CDR1 SGHRS, CDR2 YFSETQ. J gave up 3 bases and V 3 bases, and 10 bases lay outside the gene matches. The CDR3 loop spans 16 amino acids. The CDR3, as DNA: TGCGCCAGCAGCTCCTCCAGGGGGCGTGAGGAAGAGACCCAGTACTTC. This encodes CASSSSRGREEETQYF.

The chain combines TRBV5-1 with TRBJ2-1, with 7 bases fitting TRBD1. Germline V CDR1 and CDR2: SGHRS, YFSETQ. This CDR3 spans 15 amino acids. After removal of 4 bases from V and 7 bases from J, the junction contained 11 bases not matched to a gene. The CDR3 bases are TGCGCCAGCAGCAAAGGCCAGGGGGATTCGAATGAGCAGTTCTTC. Its protein product is CASSKGQGDSNEQFF.

CDR3 bases: TGTGCCACCCGGGGTAGTAACACAGATACGCAGTATTTT. This translates into CATRGSNTDTQYF. The chain links TRBV6-5 to TRBJ2-3; D is possibly TRBD2 (5 bases). Germline values: CDR1 MNHEY, CDR2 SVGAGI. The CDR3 has 13 amino acids. V shed 10 bases and J shed 2 bases, with 13 bases lying between them.

The rearrangement uses TRBV2 and TRBJ2-1; 7 bases match TRBD1. Trimming removed 6 bases from V and 7 bases from J; junction bases left unmatched: 6. CDR3 length: 13 amino acids. CDR1 SNHLY and CDR2 FYNNEI come from the germline V gene. Written as DNA, the CDR3 is TGTGCCAGCAGGGACAGGAACCGAAATGAGCAGTTCTTC. It translates to CASRDRNRNEQFF.

This sequence joins TRBV28 and TRBJ1-1; D is possibly TRBD1 (5 bases). The CDR3 covers 14 residues. V dropped 6 bases and J dropped 6 bases, with 17 bases sitting between them. The germline CDR1 and CDR2 sequences are MDHEN and SYDVKM. The chain's CDR3 is CASSRAGVGAEAFF. DNA of the CDR3: TGTGCCAGCAGCCGCGCGGGGGTTGGGGCTGAAGCTTTCTTT.

The genes are TRBV15 and TRBJ1-3; possible D gene TRBD1, 5 bases. Looked up from germline, CDR1 is LNHNV and CDR2 is YYDKDF (reference sequence). V was trimmed by 4 bases and J by 0 bases, leaving 7 bases between them. The CDR3 length is 14 residues. The DNA for the CDR3 is TGTGCCACCAGCACGGGGGGCTCTGGAAACACCATATATTTT. Translating gives CATSTGGSGNTIYF.

The chain combines TRBV7-2 with TRBJ2-5, with D perhaps matching TRBD2 (6 bases). Per the germline V gene, CDR1 is SGHTA and CDR2 is FQGNSA. V was shortened by 5 bases and J by 5 bases, with 15 bases between the two germline ends. The CDR3 consists of 14 residues. This CDR3 is CASSPSGPGETQYF. For the CDR3, the DNA is TGTGCCAGCAGCCCAAGCGGGCCTGGGGAGACCCAGTACTTC.

The chain recombines TRBV6-5 with TRBJ1-6, with 7 positions matching TRBD1. This CDR3 is built from 14 residues. Trimming removed 7 bases from V and 8 bases from J; junction bases left unmatched: 8. Germline-derived CDR1 and CDR2 are MNHEY and SVGAGI. The CDR3 DNA is TGTGCCAGCACCTGGTGGCAGGGGGATTCACCCCTCCACTTT. Translation gives CASTWWQGDSPLHF.

The chain is built from TRBV19 and TRBJ2-7; a weak D match, TRBD2 (5 bases). V was shortened by 3 bases and J by 8 bases, with 17 bases between the two germline ends. The CDR3 consists of 14 residues. Germline loops: CDR1 LNHDA, CDR2 SQIVND (reference sequence). The CDR3 spells CASSIPGSDTKQYF. The CDR3 nucleotides read TGTGCCAGTAGTATCCCGGGGTCTGACACAAAGCAGTACTTC.

V and J are TRBV6-1 and TRBJ1-5, with D unclear. The ends were cut back, 8 bases at V and 6 bases at J, with 11 bases in the middle. This CDR3 has 12 residues. The V gene's germline CDR1 is MNHNS and CDR2 SASEGT. CDR3 bases: TGTGCCAGCTCCCCCCCCCTTCAGCCCCAGCATTTT. Amino acids: CASSPPLQPQHF.

The chain employs TRBV5-4 and TRBJ2-7; perhaps TRBD2 as D (6 bases). The CDR3 contains 13 residues. Trimming cost V 4 bases and J 5 bases, with 13 bases left between them. The germline V gene encodes CDR1 SGHNT and CDR2 YYREEE (reference sequence). Written as DNA, the CDR3 is TGTGCCAGCAGCCTCGGGAGTCGGGACGAGCAGTACTTC. This translates into CASSLGSRDEQYF.

This chain joins TRBV5-5 and TRBJ1-3; the D gene is possibly TRBD1 (5 bases). V was trimmed by 2 bases and J by 6 bases, leaving 15 bases between them. Germline values: CDR1 SGHKS, CDR2 YYEKEE (reference sequence). The length of the CDR3 is 15 residues. The CDR3 nucleotides are TGTGCCAGCAGCTTAACAGGCACCAGGGCAAACACCATATATTTT. Translating it yields CASSLTGTRANTIYF.